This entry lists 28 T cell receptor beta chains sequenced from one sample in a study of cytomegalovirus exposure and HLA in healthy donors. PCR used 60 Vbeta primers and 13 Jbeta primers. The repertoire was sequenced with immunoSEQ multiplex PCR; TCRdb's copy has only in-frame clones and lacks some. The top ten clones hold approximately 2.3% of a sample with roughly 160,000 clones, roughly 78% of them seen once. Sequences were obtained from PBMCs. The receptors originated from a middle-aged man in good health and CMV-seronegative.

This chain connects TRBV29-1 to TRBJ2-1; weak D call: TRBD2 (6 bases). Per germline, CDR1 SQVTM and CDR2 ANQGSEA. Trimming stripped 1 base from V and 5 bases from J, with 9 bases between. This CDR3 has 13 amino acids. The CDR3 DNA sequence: TGCAGCGTTGAAGTACTAGCAGACAATGAGCAGTTCTTC. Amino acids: CSVEVLADNEQFF.

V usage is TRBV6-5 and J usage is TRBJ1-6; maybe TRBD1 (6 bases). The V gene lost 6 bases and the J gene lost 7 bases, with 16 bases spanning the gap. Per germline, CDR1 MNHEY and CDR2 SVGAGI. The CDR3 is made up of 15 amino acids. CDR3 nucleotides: TGTGCCAGCAGCACTGAGGGGGTCTTCAATTCACCCCTCCACTTT. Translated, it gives CASSTEGVFNSPLHF.

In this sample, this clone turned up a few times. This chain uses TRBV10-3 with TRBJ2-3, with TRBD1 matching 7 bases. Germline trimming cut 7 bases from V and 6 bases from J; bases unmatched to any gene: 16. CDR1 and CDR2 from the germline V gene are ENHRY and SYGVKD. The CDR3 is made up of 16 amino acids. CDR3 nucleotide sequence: TGTGCCATCAAGGCCGGCACAGGGGCTGATTTGGATACGCAGTATTTT. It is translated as CAIKAGTGADLDTQYF.

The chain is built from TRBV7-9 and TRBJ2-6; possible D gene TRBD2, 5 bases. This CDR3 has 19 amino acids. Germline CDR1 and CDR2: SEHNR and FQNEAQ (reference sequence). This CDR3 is CATSELRGEALRGANVLTF. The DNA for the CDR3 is TGTGCTACATCCGAGCTCCGGGGAGAAGCTCTTCGTGGGGCCAACGTCCTGACTTTC.

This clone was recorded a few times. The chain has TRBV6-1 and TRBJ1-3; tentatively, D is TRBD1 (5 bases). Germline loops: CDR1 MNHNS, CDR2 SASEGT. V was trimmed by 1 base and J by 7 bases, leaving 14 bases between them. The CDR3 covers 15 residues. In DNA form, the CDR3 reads TGTGCCAGCAGTGAAGGGGCAGGGAGGCACAACACCATATATTTT. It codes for CASSEGAGRHNTIYF.

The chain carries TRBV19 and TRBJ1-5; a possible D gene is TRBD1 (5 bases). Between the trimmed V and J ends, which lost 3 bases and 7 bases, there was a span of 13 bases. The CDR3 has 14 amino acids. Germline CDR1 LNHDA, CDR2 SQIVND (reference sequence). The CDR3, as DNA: TGTGCCAGTAGTATGGCCCAGGGAAGCCAGCCCCAGCATTTT. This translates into CASSMAQGSQPQHF.

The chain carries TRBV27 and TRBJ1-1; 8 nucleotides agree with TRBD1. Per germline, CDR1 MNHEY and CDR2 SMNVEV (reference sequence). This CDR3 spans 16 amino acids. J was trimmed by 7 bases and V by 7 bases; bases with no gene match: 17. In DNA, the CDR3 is TGTGCCAGCATGGACAGGGTTGGGTGGGGAGAGGGTGAAGCTTTCTTT. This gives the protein CASMDRVGWGEGEAFF.

CDR3 in amino acids: CASKPGASWDGYTF. The CDR3 DNA is TGTGCCAGCAAACCAGGGGCGAGTTGGGATGGCTACACCTTC. This chain uses TRBV27 with TRBJ1-2, with D possibly being TRBD1 (6 bases). V was trimmed by 7 bases and J by 6 bases, leaving 18 bases between them. This CDR3 is 14 amino acids long. Per the germline V gene, CDR1 is MNHEY and CDR2 is SMNVEV (reference sequence).

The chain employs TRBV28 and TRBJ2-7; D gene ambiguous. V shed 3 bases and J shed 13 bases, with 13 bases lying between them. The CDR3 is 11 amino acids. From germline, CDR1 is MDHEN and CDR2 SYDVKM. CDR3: CASSLARSSYF. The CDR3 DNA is TGTGCCAGCAGTTTGGCCAGAAGTAGCTACTTC.

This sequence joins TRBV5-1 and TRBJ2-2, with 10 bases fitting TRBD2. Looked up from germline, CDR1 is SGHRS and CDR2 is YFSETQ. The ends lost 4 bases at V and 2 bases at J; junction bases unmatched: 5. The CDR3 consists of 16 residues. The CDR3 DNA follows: TGCGCCAGCAGCCAAACACTAGCGGGAAACACCGGGGAGCTGTTTTTT. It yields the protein CASSQTLAGNTGELFF.

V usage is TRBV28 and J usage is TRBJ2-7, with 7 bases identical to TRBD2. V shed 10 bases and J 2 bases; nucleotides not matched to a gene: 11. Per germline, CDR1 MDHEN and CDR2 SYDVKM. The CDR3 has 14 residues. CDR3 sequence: CATFFPGGTYEQYF. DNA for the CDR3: TGTGCCACATTTTTTCCGGGAGGAACCTACGAGCAGTACTTC.

This CDR3 is CASSLRGAGANVLTF. DNA of the CDR3: TGTGCCAGCAGTTTGCGGGGCGCTGGGGCCAACGTCCTGACTTTC. V usage is TRBV28 and J usage is TRBJ2-6, with a weak D call TRBD2 (6 bases). This CDR3 has 15 amino acids. Trimming left V 3 bases short and J 2 bases short, with 8 bases between. The V gene's germline CDR1 is MDHEN and CDR2 SYDVKM.

CDR3 sequence: CASSVTLAGGVTGELFF. For the CDR3, the DNA is TGTGCCAGCAGCGTAACCCTAGCGGGAGGGGTCACCGGGGAGCTGTTTTTT. The rearrangement joins TRBV9 to TRBJ2-2, with TRBD2 matching 12 bases. Germline V lookup: CDR1 SGDLS, CDR2 YYNGEE. Trimming took 1 base from V and 4 from J; bases not matched to a gene: 5. The CDR3 covers 17 residues.

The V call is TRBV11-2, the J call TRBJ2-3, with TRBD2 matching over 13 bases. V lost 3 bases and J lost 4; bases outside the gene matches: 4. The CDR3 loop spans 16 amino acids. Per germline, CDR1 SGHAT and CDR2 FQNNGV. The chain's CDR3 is CASSFRLAGGPDTQYF. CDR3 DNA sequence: TGTGCCAGCAGCTTCAGACTAGCGGGAGGCCCAGATACGCAGTATTTT.

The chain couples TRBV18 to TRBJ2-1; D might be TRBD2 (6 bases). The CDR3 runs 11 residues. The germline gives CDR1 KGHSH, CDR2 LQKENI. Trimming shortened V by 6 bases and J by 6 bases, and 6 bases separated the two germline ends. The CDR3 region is CASSGGNEQFF. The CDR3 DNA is TGTGCCAGCTCCGGGGGCAATGAGCAGTTCTTC.

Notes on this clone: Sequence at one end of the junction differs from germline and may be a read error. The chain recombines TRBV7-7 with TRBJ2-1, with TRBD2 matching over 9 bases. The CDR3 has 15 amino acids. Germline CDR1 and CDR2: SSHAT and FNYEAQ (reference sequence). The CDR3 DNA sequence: TGTGCTAGCAGCTCAGCGGGAGGAGGGTACAATGAGCAGTTCTTC. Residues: CASSSAGGGYNEQFF.

The CDR3 DNA reads TGTGCCAGCAGTGTCGACCCTAGCTCCTACGAGCAGTACTTC. Its protein product is CASSVDPSSYEQYF. The V gene is TRBV6-1, the J gene TRBJ2-7, with D uncertain. The CDR3 has 14 residues. Looked up from germline, CDR1 is MNHNS and CDR2 is SASEGT. V was shortened by 4 bases and J by 0 bases, with 10 bases between the two germline ends.

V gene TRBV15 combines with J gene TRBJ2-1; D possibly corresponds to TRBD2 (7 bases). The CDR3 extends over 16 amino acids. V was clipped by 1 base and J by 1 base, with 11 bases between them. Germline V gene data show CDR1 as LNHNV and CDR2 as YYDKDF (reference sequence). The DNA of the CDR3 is TGTGCCACCAGCAGAGTGAGGGGGGGTTCCTACAATGAGCAGTTCTTC. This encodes CATSRVRGGSYNEQFF.

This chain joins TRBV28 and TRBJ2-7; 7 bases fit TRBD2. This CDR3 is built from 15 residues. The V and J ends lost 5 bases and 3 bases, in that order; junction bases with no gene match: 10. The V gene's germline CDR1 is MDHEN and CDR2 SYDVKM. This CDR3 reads CASSPLRDYFYEQYF. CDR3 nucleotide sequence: TGTGCCAGCAGTCCTCTCCGGGACTATTTCTACGAGCAGTACTTC.

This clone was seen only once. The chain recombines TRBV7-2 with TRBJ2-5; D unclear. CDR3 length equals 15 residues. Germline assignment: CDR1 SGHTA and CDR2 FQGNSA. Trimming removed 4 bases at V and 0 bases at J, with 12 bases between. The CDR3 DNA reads TGTGCCAGCAGCTCAGGTCGAACGTACCAAGAGACCCAGTACTTC. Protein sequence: CASSSGRTYQETQYF.

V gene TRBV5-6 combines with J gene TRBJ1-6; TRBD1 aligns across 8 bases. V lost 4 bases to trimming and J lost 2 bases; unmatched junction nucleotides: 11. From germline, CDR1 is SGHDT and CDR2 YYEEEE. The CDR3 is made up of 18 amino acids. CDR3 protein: CASSTLPGGPTYNSPLHF. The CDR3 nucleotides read TGTGCCAGCAGCACATTACCAGGGGGCCCGACCTATAATTCACCCCTCCACTTT.

Here the CDR3 reads CASSLFADRDTEAFF. In DNA, the CDR3 is TGCGCCAGCAGCTTATTTGCAGACCGGGACACTGAAGCTTTCTTT. The chain has TRBV5-1 and TRBJ1-1; D gene ambiguous. Trimming took off 2 bases at V and 3 bases at J, with 14 bases between the two ends. The CDR3 is 15 amino acids. CDR1 and CDR2 from the germline V gene are SGHRS and YFSETQ.

This CDR3 reads CASSRGASGYEQYF. As DNA, the CDR3 is TGTGCCAGCAGCCGAGGGGCTAGCGGTTACGAGCAGTACTTC. The genes are TRBV7-8 and TRBJ2-7; 7 bases are a match to TRBD2. The CDR3 totals 14 residues. From germline, CDR1 is SGHVS and CDR2 FQNEAQ. J was trimmed by 4 bases and V by 5 bases; bases with no gene match: 8.

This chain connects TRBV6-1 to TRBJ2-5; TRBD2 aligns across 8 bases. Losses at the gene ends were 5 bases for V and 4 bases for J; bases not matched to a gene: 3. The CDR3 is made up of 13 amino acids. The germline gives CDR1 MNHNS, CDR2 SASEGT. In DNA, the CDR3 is TGTGCCAGCAGTCCGGGGGGGGGAGAGACCCAGTACTTC. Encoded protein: CASSPGGGETQYF.

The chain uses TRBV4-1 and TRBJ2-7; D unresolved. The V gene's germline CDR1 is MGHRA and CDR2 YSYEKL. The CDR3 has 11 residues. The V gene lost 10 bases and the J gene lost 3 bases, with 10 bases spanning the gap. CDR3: CATRPSYEQYF. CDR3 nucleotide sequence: TGCGCCACCAGGCCCAGCTACGAGCAGTACTTC.

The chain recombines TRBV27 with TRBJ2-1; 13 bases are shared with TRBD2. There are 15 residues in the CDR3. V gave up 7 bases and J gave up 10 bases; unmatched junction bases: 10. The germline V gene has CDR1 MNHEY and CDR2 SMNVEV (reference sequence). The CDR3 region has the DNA TGTGCCAGCATCCGGACTAGCGGGAGTCTGGAAGAGCAGTTCTTC. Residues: CASIRTSGSLEEQFF.

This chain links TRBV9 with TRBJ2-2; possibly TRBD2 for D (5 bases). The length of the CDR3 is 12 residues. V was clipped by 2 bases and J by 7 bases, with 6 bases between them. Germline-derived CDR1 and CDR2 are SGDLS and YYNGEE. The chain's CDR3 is CASSVGVGELFF. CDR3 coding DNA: TGTGCCAGCAGCGTGGGAGTCGGGGAGCTGTTTTTT. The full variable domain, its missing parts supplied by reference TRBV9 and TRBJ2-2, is DSGVTQTPKHLITATGQRVTLRCSPRSGDLSVYWYQQSLDQGLQFLIQYYNGEERAKGNILERFSAQQFPDLHSELNLSSLELGDSALYFCASSVGVGELFFGEGSRLTVL.

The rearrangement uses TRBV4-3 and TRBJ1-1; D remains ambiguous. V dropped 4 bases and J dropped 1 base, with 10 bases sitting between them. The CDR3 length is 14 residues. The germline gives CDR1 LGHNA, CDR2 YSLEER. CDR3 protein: CASSLFLENTEAFF. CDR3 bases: TGCGCCAGCAGCCTGTTTTTAGAGAACACTGAAGCTTTCTTT.